The entry below describes one TCR beta chain. Generated by immunoSEQ multiplex PCR, the TCRdb table keeps only in-frame clones and is missing some. The sample consists of 250,000 or so clones, approximately 90% of them appearing once. This sample is drawn from a study of blood T cell repertoires in COVID-19. This TCR derives from a woman in her twenties or thirties with acute COVID-19. Sample: PBMCs or T cells enriched from blood (not recorded which).

The CDR3 DNA sequence: TGCGCCAGCACTGCGGGGGCCTATTACAATGAGCAGTTCTTC. Protein: CASTAGAYYNEQFF. The gene calls are TRBV5-1 and TRBJ2-1; D perhaps matches TRBD2 (7 bases). The CDR3 runs 14 residues. The V end lost 6 bases, the J end lost 4 bases, and 14 bases lay between the germline ends. CDR1 is SGHRS and CDR2 is YFSETQ in the germline V gene.